The sequence of this TCR beta chain was determined in a study of identical twins (TCRdb year 2016). The study in broad terms: To test whether fetal clonotypes persist, this study deep-sequenced TCR alpha and beta repertoires from monozygotic twins, from unrelated adults of various ages, and from cord blood. To rule out contamination, the twin experiments were replicated at different times with different library preparation protocols.

The library was built by means of 5' RACE. This sample was sequenced with an Illumina HiSeq 2000. Template switching introduced a universal primer binding site; the final cDNA contained a unique molecular identifier, enabling accurate counting of TCR cDNA molecules. Specific primers in the conserved constant-segment region were used to synthesize first-strand cDNA for TCR alpha and beta chains. To control for contamination, each cDNA library was double barcoded with a SMART-Mk sample barcode plus Illumina barcodes. TruSeq adapter sequences along with Illumina sample barcodes were introduced in two successive PCR steps. The Illumina HiSeq platform was used with custom primers to sequence TCR alpha and beta cDNA libraries. Processing in the source paper ran as follows. MiGEC processed the raw reads to extract unique molecular identifiers, while MiXCR was used to determine the CDR3 positions. For each individual, recombination models were inferred using an EM algorithm with the repgenHMM and IGoR tools. The tcR package in R was used for shared clonotype analysis, with sharing normalized by the product of cloneset sizes. To study raw recombination free of thymic and clonal selection effects, out-of-frame nonproductive sequences were analyzed. In-frame beta chains were kept once TCRdb had trimmed the public reads at Q25 with fastp and called clones with MiXCR. When rows share a CDR3 protein, they turn into one entry using the most common DNA and genes. TCRdb's processing, not the study's, gives the V and J calls here. The sample has about 890,000 distinct CDR3 sequences on record, 10% to 15% of them singletons. The ten most abundant clones make up around 1.6% of the sample.

The research as a whole found: The excess sharing between twins in beta out-of-frame sequences was weaker because fewer shared sequences reduced the signal-to-noise ratio. Because the same donors could not be followed over many years, the conclusions relied on cross-sectional statistical analysis. Fewer insertions were carried by abundant cord blood beta clonotypes, a similar but weaker trend appeared in young adult naive repertoires, and no such trend appeared in memory repertoires. Recombination models systematically underestimated out-of-frame TCR alpha sharing in monozygotic twins but agreed with sharing between unrelated individuals. Out-of-frame TCR alpha sequences shared between twins showed an excess of low generation-probability sequences compared with coincidental sharing between unrelated individuals. Zero-insertion analyses could be partly confounded by invariant T cells such as MAIT and iNKT, though diverse VJ usage argued against such confounding for most clonotypes.

Including the terminal cysteine and phenylalanine, the CDR3 comprises 14 residues. CDR3 DNA only is kept here, 42 bases in frame from base 1. V has 8 bases trimmed and J has 3 bases trimmed; junction bases matching no gene number 6. This clonotype was picked up a small number of times. Its antigen specificity is not known. Base qualities are not at hand, and no much larger clone is one base apart. Every donor in the study was a healthy Caucasian. Three pairs of female monozygotic twins, all aged 18 to 29 years, were included in the twin cohort. Peripheral blood mononuclear cells were the source from which RNA for the TCR libraries was isolated. This sample was shared with a second study, whose subject was yellow fever vaccine responses in identical twins. As the second paper documents: According to the authors, the vaccine-induced T cell response in identical twins seemed to be partly convergent and partly specific to each individual. In the study, vaccine-responding T cell clones were precisely tracked in identical twins.

The source of this sequence is a young woman in good health. Sequences were obtained from PBMCs. In this chain, TRBV12-3 or TRBV12-4 is recombined with TRBJ2-2, with 7 bases matching TRBD2. The nucleotides read TGTGCCAGCGTGGGCGGGGGACACACCGGGGAGCTGTTTTTT. Translated, it gives CASVGGGHTGELFF.